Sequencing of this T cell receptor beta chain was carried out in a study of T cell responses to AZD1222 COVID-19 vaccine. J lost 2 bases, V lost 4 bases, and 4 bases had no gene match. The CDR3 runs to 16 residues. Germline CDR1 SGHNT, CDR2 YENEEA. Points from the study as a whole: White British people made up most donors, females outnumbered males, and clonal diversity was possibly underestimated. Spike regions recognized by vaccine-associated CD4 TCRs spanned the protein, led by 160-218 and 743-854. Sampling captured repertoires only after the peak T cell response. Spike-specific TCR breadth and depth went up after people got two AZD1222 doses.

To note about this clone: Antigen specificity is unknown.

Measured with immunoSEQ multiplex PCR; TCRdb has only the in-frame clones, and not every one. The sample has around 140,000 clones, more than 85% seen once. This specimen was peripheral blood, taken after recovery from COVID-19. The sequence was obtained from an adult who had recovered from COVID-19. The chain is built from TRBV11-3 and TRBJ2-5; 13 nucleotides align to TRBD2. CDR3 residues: CASSSGLAGSQETQYF. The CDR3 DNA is TGTGCCAGCAGCTCGGGACTAGCGGGATCACAAGAGACCCAGTACTTC.